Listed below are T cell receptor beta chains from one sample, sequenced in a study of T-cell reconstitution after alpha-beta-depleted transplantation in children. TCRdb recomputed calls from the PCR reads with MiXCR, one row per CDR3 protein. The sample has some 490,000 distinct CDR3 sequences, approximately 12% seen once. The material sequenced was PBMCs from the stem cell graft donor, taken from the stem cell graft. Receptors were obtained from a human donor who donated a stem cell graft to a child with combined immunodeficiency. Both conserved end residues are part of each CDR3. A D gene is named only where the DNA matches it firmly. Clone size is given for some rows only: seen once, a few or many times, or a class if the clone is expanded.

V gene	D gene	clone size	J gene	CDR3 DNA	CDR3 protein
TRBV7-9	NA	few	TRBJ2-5	TGTGCCAGCAGCCATCCGACAGGGAGGGGAGAGACCCAGTACTTC	CASSHPTGRGETQYF
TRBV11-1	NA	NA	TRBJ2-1	TGTGCCAGCAGCTTACTTGGCGGAATCTCCTACAATGAGCAGTTCTTC	CASSLLGGISYNEQFF
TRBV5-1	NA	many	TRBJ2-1	TGCGCCAGCAGCTTGTCACTTCAATCCTACAATGAGCAGTTCTTC	CASSLSLQSYNEQFF
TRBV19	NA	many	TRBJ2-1	TGTGCCAGTAGTATGGGTCGGAATGACTACCCCGGGTCCTACAATGAGCAGTTCTTC	CASSMGRNDYPGSYNEQFF
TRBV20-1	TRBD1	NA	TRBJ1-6	TGCAGTGCTAGCCTGACAGGGGGCTATTCACCCCTCCACTTT	CSASLTGGYSPLHF
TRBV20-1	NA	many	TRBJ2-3	TGCAGTGCTGAGCAGGGAAACACAGATACGCAGTATTTT	CSAEQGNTDTQYF
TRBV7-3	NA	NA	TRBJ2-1	TGTGCCAGCAGCCCGGTAGGACCGAGACGCAATGAGCAGTTCTTC	CASSPVGPRRNEQFF
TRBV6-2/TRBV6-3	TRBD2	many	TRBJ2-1	TGTGCCAGCAGTTACGGATTTCTAGCGGGAGAGGCTCGCTACAATGAGCAGTTCTTC	CASSYGFLAGEARYNEQFF
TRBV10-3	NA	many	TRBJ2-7	TGTGCCACGCGTAAGAACGGACAGTCCTACGAGCAGTACTTC	CATRKNGQSYEQYF
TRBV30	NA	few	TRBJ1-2	TGTGCCTGGAGTGAGGTCCTCTATCGCGGCGGCTACACCTTC	CAWSEVLYRGGYTF
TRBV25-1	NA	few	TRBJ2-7	TGTGCCAGCAGGGCGCGGCAGCGCTTACCCTACGAGCAGTACTTC	CASRARQRLPYEQYF
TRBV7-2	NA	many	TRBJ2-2	TGTGCCAGCAGCTCCACCCCCGGGGAGCTGTTTTTT	CASSSTPGELFF